The T cell receptor (beta chain) under discussion was sequenced for a study of T cell repertoires in ileal Crohn's disease (dated by TCRdb to the late 2010s). Concerning the study at large: The median duration of disease was roughly 7.6 years, and at the time of surgery less than 40% of patients were active smokers. Every patient underwent surgery because of a complication, which was stricturing disease in around 61% of cases and penetrating disease in 39%. The study ran alongside a multicentre cohort designed to identify predictors of early endoscopic recurrence after ileocolonic resection. Endoscopic postoperative recurrence was defined by a Rutgeerts score above i0. A total of approximately 170 mucosal samples from roughly 60 patients were sequenced, collected from several sites on the surgical specimen and at postoperative endoscopy. Roughly half of the patients were given postoperative therapy, with some 17 on anti-TNF agents and about a dozen on thiopurines. TCR repertoire analysis was done in fewer than 65 Crohn's disease patients from a prospective multicentre cohort.

For commercial TCRB immunosequencing, roughly 0.5 micrograms of biopsy DNA were submitted for each sample. A two-step, amplification bias-controlled multiplex PCR was used by Adaptive Biotechnology to amplify CDR3 regions from genomic DNA. The first PCR used primers for every V and J gene segment; the second PCR added barcodes and Illumina adapters. CDR3 libraries were sequenced using an Illumina instrument. In the original analysis: The analysis used both the pipelines supplied by the vendor and custom analysis of the raw data in R/Bioconductor with R version 3.3.0. Clonality, ranging from 0 to 1, was calculated as the inverse of the normalised Shannon entropy of all productive clones. High-frequency clones were defined as the share of the repertoire occupied by the top 100 clones, with only clones passing a 95% confidence test being retained. Overlap between samples was measured with the Morisita-Horn index, while repertoire diversity was measured with the Simpson index. TCRdb re-hosts the immuneACCESS table, in-frame sequences only. Its copies lack some clones; in the studies checked, an unresolved V gene accounts for under half of them, and the cause for the rest is not known. V and J calls and clone size are given by that table; D and trimming were obtained from the DNA. The sample table contains tens of thousands of clones; only one count was recorded for about 81% of them. The leading ten clones occupy about 6% of the sample.

Details on this clone: This receptor's antigen is unknown. No much larger clonotype is one base removed from it; base qualities were not supplied.

Adults with ileal or ileocolonic Crohn's disease for whom ileocolonic resection was indicated were considered eligible. Whole ileal mucosal biopsies were kept frozen at -80 degrees C prior to DNA extraction. Genomic DNA was extracted from frozen whole biopsies using a TRizol-based method and was quantified with a NanoDrop 2000 spectrophotometer. Overall study results and their limits: Endoscopic recurrence was found to be associated with higher high-frequency clone percentages at surgery, and recurrence was observed in all patients with clonality above 26.8% (18/57). Mucosal CD4 and CD8 T cells were sorted and sequenced only in a subgroup of patients, the size of which was not stated. Compared with CD4 T cells, sorted CD8 T cells held more high-frequency clones, which suggests that the mucosal expansions were mostly CD8. A significantly higher proportion of clonal expansions was observed in active smokers at surgery than in non-smokers (roughly 27% vs 19%, p=0.02).

V ends up 2 bases short and J 5 bases short, with an unmatched junction base count of 5. The CDR3 sequence holds 15 residues, the cysteine and phenylalanine included. Only the CDR3 portion is preserved as DNA: 45 bases, with reading frame beginning at the first base. From a lookup of the germline V gene, CDR1 and CDR2 are SGHRS and YFSETQ. This clonotype was obtained from an adult with Crohn's disease. The rearranged chain carries TRBV5-1 and TRBJ1-4, with TRBD1 identical over 8 junction bases. The sequencing sample was made of ileal tissue. For the CDR3, the sequence is CASSFQGAVNEKLFF. The nucleotide sequence reads TGCGCCAGCAGCTTTCAGGGGGCAGTGAATGAAAAACTGTTTTTT.